The next 25 T cell receptor beta chains were all read from a single sample in a study of blood T cell repertoires in COVID-19. Clones were read by immunoSEQ multiplex PCR, and TCRdb kept only the in-frame ones, dropping some. The data show about 280,000 clones, with roughly 89% seen just once and roughly 1.6% held by the top ten. Input material: PBMCs or T cells enriched from blood (not recorded which). These receptors were taken from a woman between 18 and 30 years old with acute COVID-19.

This clone occurred a few times. This chain joins TRBV19 and TRBJ2-7; a possible D gene is TRBD2 (6 bases). This CDR3 comprises 14 residues. Germline CDR1 and CDR2: LNHDA and SQIVND (reference sequence). Trimming removed 1 base from V and 6 bases from J, with 13 bases in between. Here the CDR3 reads CASSIAGVDGEQYF. The CDR3 DNA reads as TGTGCCAGTAGTATAGCGGGGGTGGACGGCGAGCAGTACTTC.

The chain links TRBV30 to TRBJ2-1; TRBD1 agrees at 10 bases. The V and J ends lost 3 bases and 6 bases, in that order; junction bases with no gene match: 8. Per germline, CDR1 GTSNPN and CDR2 SVGIG (reference sequence). The CDR3 consists of 15 residues. The CDR3 bases are TGTGCCTGGAGAATTGAGGGACAGGGGATCAATGAGCAGTTCTTC. Translated, it gives CAWRIEGQGINEQFF.

This rearrangement joins TRBV28 to TRBJ2-1, with unresolved D. The CDR3 extends over 12 amino acids. Trimming cost V 5 bases and J 6 bases, with 8 bases left between them. Germline V gives CDR1 MDHEN, CDR2 SYDVKM. The CDR3 protein is CASSAGFNEQFF. The CDR3 coding sequence is TGTGCCAGCAGTGCCGGTTTCAATGAGCAGTTCTTC.

J is TRBJ1-5 and V is TRBV7-9; a possible D gene is TRBD1 (5 bases). The CDR3 spans 13 residues. V was trimmed by 1 base and J by 10 bases, leaving 11 bases between them. Looked up from germline, CDR1 is SEHNR and CDR2 is FQNEAQ (reference sequence). CDR3 DNA: TGTGCCAGCAGCTTAGGGCAAGGGGATCCCCAGCATTTT. Protein product: CASSLGQGDPQHF. The full variable domain, with the rest looked up from reference TRBV7-9 and TRBJ1-5, is DTGVSQNPRHKITKRGQNVTFRCDPISEHNRLYWYRQTLGQGPEFLTYFQNEAQLEKSRLLSDRFSAERPKGSFSTLEIQRTEQGDSAMYLCASSLGQGDPQHFGDGTRLSIL.

The J gene is TRBJ2-7, the V gene TRBV5-4; 12 bases match TRBD1. Germline-derived CDR1 and CDR2 are SGHNT and YYREEE (reference sequence). CDR3 length: 15 residues. With 2 bases clipped from V and 7 bases from J, the junction kept 7 bases outside the gene matches. The CDR3: CASSLPGQGAREQYF. The CDR3 DNA is TGTGCCAGCAGCTTACCGGGACAGGGGGCAAGAGAGCAGTACTTC.

The chain links TRBV25-1 to TRBJ2-7; D possibly corresponds to TRBD2 (6 bases). This CDR3 has 13 residues. The V end lost 6 bases, the J end lost 4 bases, and 13 bases lay between the germline ends. Germline CDR1 reads MGHDK; CDR2 reads SYGVNS. CDR3 DNA: TGTGCCAGCAGCCCCGCGGGATTATACGAGCAGTACTTC. Its protein is CASSPAGLYEQYF.

CDR3 bases: TGTGCCAGCAGCTTAGTGGTAAGCGGGAGGACGTACGAGCAGTACTTC. Its protein is CASSLVVSGRTYEQYF. The chain is built from TRBV7-2 and TRBJ2-7, with 9 positions matching TRBD2. The J segment lost 4 bases and the V segment lost 1 base, leaving 8 bases of the junction unmatched. The CDR3 consists of 16 residues. Germline V gives CDR1 SGHTA, CDR2 FQGNSA.

As to this clone: In the same sample, other DNA sequences code for this CDR3. This sequence joins TRBV5-1 and TRBJ1-2, with D hard to call. V dropped 0 bases and J dropped 1 base, with 4 bases sitting between them. The CDR3 covers 13 residues. CDR1 is SGHRS and CDR2 is YFSETQ in the germline V gene. CDR3 loop: CASSLGGNYGYTF. DNA of the CDR3: TGCGCCAGCAGCTTGGGCGGTAACTATGGCTACACCTTC.

The chain uses TRBV5-1 and TRBJ2-5, with D tentatively TRBD2 (5 bases). Germline V lookup: CDR1 SGHRS, CDR2 YFSETQ. V shed 3 bases and J shed 5 bases, with 17 bases lying between them. The CDR3 consists of 15 residues. The CDR3 reads CASSSPSGPGETQYF. CDR3 DNA: TGCGCCAGCAGCTCGCCAAGCGGCCCGGGCGAGACCCAGTACTTC.

The genes are TRBV21-1 and TRBJ2-7; the listed D gene, TRBD2, was not tested against the DNA. TRBV21-1 is a pseudogene. The CDR3 runs to 14 residues. The CDR3 DNA sequence: TGTGCCAGCAGCACCCGGGGGGGGTCCTACGAGCAGTACTTC. This encodes CASSTRGGSYEQYF.

The rearrangement links TRBV4-3 to TRBJ2-7, with TRBD1 identical over 8 bases. The CDR3 covers 15 residues. Germline CDR1 is LGHNA and CDR2 is YSLEER. V lost 0 bases and J lost 5; bases outside the gene matches: 6. DNA of the CDR3: TGCGCCAGCAGCCAAGATCGTCAGGGGGCGGACGAGCAGTACTTC. Translated, it gives CASSQDRQGADEQYF.

The chain has TRBV7-9 and TRBJ2-3; D perhaps matches TRBD2 (5 bases). The V gene's germline CDR1 is SEHNR and CDR2 FQNEAQ (reference sequence). With 4 bases removed from V and 2 bases from J, the gap between germline ends came to 19 bases. The length of the CDR3 is 17 residues. CDR3 coding DNA: TGTGCCAGCAGCTCGGGTTCTAGCATGGTAAACACAGATACGCAGTATTTT. Translation gives CASSSGSSMVNTDTQYF.

V gene TRBV7-9 combines with J gene TRBJ2-7; D remains unclear. From germline, CDR1 is SEHNR and CDR2 FQNEAQ (reference sequence). The CDR3 has 13 residues. Trimming stripped 1 base from V and 0 bases from J, with 4 bases between. The CDR3 spells CASSLDYSYEQYF. CDR3 DNA: TGTGCCAGCAGCTTAGACTACTCCTACGAGCAGTACTTC.

This clone occurred once. The CDR3 coding sequence is TGTGCCAGCAGCCTACCGGTAATCGGCTACACCTTC. It yields the protein CASSLPVIGYTF. The chain combines TRBV28 with TRBJ1-2; D unclear. The V gene lost 6 bases and the J gene lost 8 bases, with 13 bases spanning the gap. The germline V gene encodes CDR1 MDHEN and CDR2 SYDVKM. The CDR3 runs 12 residues.

The chain combines TRBV7-9 with TRBJ1-1; D is unresolved. CDR1 is SEHNR, CDR2 FQNEAQ, per germline (reference sequence). The CDR3 spans 14 residues. The V end lost 1 base, the J end lost 0 bases, and 6 bases lay between the germline ends. CDR3 nucleotide sequence: TGTGCCAGCAGCTTAGTCCTTATGAACACTGAAGCTTTCTTT. Translation: CASSLVLMNTEAFF. Complete variable domain (other parts from reference TRBV7-9 and TRBJ1-1): DTGVSQNPRHKITKRGQNVTFRCDPISEHNRLYWYRQTLGQGPEFLTYFQNEAQLEKSRLLSDRFSAERPKGSFSTLEIQRTEQGDSAMYLCASSLVLMNTEAFFGQGTRLTVV.

The chain has TRBV2 and TRBJ1-5; D remains ambiguous. Germline values: CDR1 SNHLY, CDR2 FYNNEI. V was cut by 6 bases and J by 7 bases, with 10 bases left in between. There are 12 residues in the CDR3. Written as DNA, the CDR3 is TGTGCCAGCAGCAAGGGAGTCCAGCCCCAGCATTTT. Amino acid sequence: CASSKGVQPQHF.

The chain combines TRBV5-1 with TRBJ2-5; 9 nucleotides match TRBD2. The CDR3 covers 16 residues. The germline gives CDR1 SGHRS, CDR2 YFSETQ. V was clipped by 0 bases and J by 5 bases; unmatched bases: 8. The DNA for the CDR3 is TGCGCCAGCAGCTTGGGGTCTAGCGGGAATGAGGAGACCCAGTACTTC. Translating gives CASSLGSSGNEETQYF.

V usage is TRBV13 and J usage is TRBJ2-3; D is perhaps TRBD1 (5 bases). Looked up from germline, CDR1 is PRHDT and CDR2 is FYEKMQ (reference sequence). Trimming removed 5 bases at V and 5 bases at J, with 23 bases between. The CDR3 length is 17 residues. The CDR3 region has the DNA TGTGCCAGCAGCACCCTTAACGTAGGGGAAGTGGGAGATACGCAGTATTTT. Encoded protein: CASSTLNVGEVGDTQYF.

The chain has TRBV7-2 and TRBJ1-2; 9 nucleotides align to TRBD1. This CDR3 spans 16 amino acids. In germline, CDR1 is SGHTA, CDR2 FQGNSA. The junction had 8 bases not matched to a gene; V was cut back by 5 bases and J by 1 base. The CDR3 sequence is CASSLERDRVNYGYTF. CDR3 coding DNA: TGTGCCAGCAGCCTAGAAAGGGACAGGGTTAACTATGGCTACACCTTC.

The chain joins TRBV24-1 to TRBJ1-2, with D possibly matching TRBD1 (6 bases). Trimming took 3 bases from V and 4 from J, leaving 11 bases between them. The CDR3 runs to 14 residues. Germline CDR1 reads KGHDR; CDR2 reads SFDVKD. CDR3 nucleotide sequence: TGTGCCACCAGTGATCTGGACAGAATCTATGGCTACACCTTC. As protein: CATSDLDRIYGYTF.

The rearrangement uses TRBV7-2 and TRBJ1-6, with 10 bases identical to TRBD1. V was pared by 0 bases and J by 11 bases, with 7 bases of the junction left unmatched. The CDR3 sequence is 16 residues long. Per the germline V gene, CDR1 is SGHTA and CDR2 is FQGNSA. As DNA, the CDR3 is TGTGCCAGCAGCTTAGCCCCTAGGACAGGGGGGCCACCCCTCCACTTT. It translates to CASSLAPRTGGPPLHF.

The CDR3 nucleotides read TGTGCCTGGAGTGGGACTAGCCCAAAAAGCTCCTACGAGCAGTACTTC. It specifies CAWSGTSPKSSYEQYF. The rearrangement links TRBV30 to TRBJ2-7, with 8 bases lining up with TRBD2. Germline CDR1 and CDR2: GTSNPN and SVGIG (reference sequence). J lost 0 bases, V lost 1 base, and 8 bases had no gene match. This CDR3 contains 16 residues. Variable domain in full (rest from reference TRBV30 and TRBJ2-7): SQTIHQWPATLVQPVGSPLSLECTVEGTSNPNLYWYRQAAGRGLQLLFYSVGIGQISSEVPQNLSASRPQDRQFILSSKKLLLSDSGFYLCAWSGTSPKSSYEQYFGPGTRLTVT.

The chain carries TRBV30 and TRBJ2-7, with D perhaps matching TRBD1 (5 bases). Germline V gene sequence: CDR1 GTSNPN, CDR2 SVGIG (reference sequence). V dropped 2 bases and J dropped 4 bases, with 6 bases sitting between them. The CDR3 extends over 11 amino acids. The CDR3: CAWSTGYEQYF. The CDR3 DNA reads as TGTGCCTGGAGTACAGGATACGAGCAGTACTTC.

The chain joins TRBV5-1 to TRBJ2-1, with 8 bases matching TRBD2. The CDR3 runs 15 residues. V shed 3 bases and J 4 bases; nucleotides not matched to a gene: 6. CDR1 SGHRS and CDR2 YFSETQ come from the germline V gene. For the CDR3, the DNA is TGCGCCAGCAGCTCGGCTAGCGGGTCGTACAATGAGCAGTTCTTC. Translating gives CASSSASGSYNEQFF.

A word on this clone: Its ends do not fully match the called genes, so a read error is possible. V usage is TRBV5-1 and J usage is TRBJ2-1, with 11 bases matching TRBD1. This CDR3 is built from 16 residues. Per germline, CDR1 SGHRS and CDR2 YFSETQ. The CDR3 DNA is TGCACCAGCAGCTTAGGGGACAGGGGGTCTTCGAATGAGCAGTTCTTC. Its protein is CTSSLGDRGSSNEQFF. Based on the CDR3 plus reference TRBV5-1 and TRBJ2-1, the full variable domain is KAGVTQTPRYLIKTRGQQVTLSCSPISGHRSVSWYQQTPGQGLQFLFEYFSETQRNKGNFPGRFSGRQFSNSRSEMNVSTLELGDSALYLCTSSLGDRGSSNEQFFGPGTRLTVL.